The clone carrying this TCR beta chain was counted at least ten times. Its antigen is unidentified. The DNA ends 3 residues before the CDR3 does, and the rest of the CDR3 is filled in from the germline J gene. These data originate in a study of T cell clonality in common variable immunodeficiency. Findings of the study overall: Common variable immunodeficiency TCR beta sequences reportedly had fewer deletions and N-nucleotide insertions.

The germline CDR1 and CDR2 sequences are SQVTM and ANQGSEA. The CDR3 runs to 14 residues. The ends were cut back, 4 bases at V and 1 base at J, with 12 bases in the middle. Control and CVID samples contributed equal amounts of genomic DNA. Clones were sequenced by immunoSEQ multiplex PCR, and TCRdb holds only the in-frame ones, with some missing. The sample counts 20,000 to 25,000 clones, none seen once; the ten largest own 2% to 2.5%. The chain has TRBV29-1 and TRBJ2-3; weak D call: TRBD1 (5 bases). The sequenced sample was peripheral blood mononuclear cells. This TCR derives from a human donor with common variable immunodeficiency. CDR3 loop: CSVGTGWGTDTQYF. CDR3 DNA (partial): TGCAGCGTTGGCACAGGCTGGGGCACAGATACG.